This T cell receptor (beta chain) was sequenced during a study of metastatic and nonmetastatic thyroid tumors. Looking at the study overall: Where malignant and benign thyroid patients were concerned, repertoires were compared across blood and tumor or nodule tissue.

In its sample, this clone was seen many times. Its target is not known. Overall study results and limits: For both blood and tumor, malignant thyroid tumors reportedly showed significantly higher TCR beta diversity than benign nodules did.

As handled by the study authors: In papillary thyroid cancer, a distant-metastasis classifier was built using CDR3 differences across clinicopathological groups. With MiXCR, TCRdb called clones anew from the PCR reads. In this record, the V and J calls reflect TCRdb's handling and not the investigators' own analysis. The profile shows tens of thousands of clones, around a fifth of them singletons. Germline CDR1 and CDR2: SGHRS and YFSETQ. With 0 bases clipped from V and 7 bases from J, the junction kept 3 bases outside the gene matches. The CDR3 covers 15 residues. There were no patients who had received any treatment before thyroid surgery.

The source material was tumor tissue. The chain couples TRBV5-1 to TRBJ1-6; 8 bases agree with TRBD1. The clonotype comes from a female donor with papillary thyroid cancer or a benign thyroid nodule (not recorded which). Some clones in this sample may be carry-over from other donors' samples. DNA for the CDR3: TGCGCCAGCAGCTTGGTGGCAGGGGGCAATTCACCCCTCCACTTT. This sequence encodes CASSLVAGGNSPLHF.